This T cell receptor (beta chain) was observed in a study of spatial heterogeneity in lung cancer. Study-wide context: Donation came from some 73 patients with untreated early-stage non-small cell lung cancer.

TCRdb independently ran MiXCR on the 5' RACE reads; one entry per CDR3 protein. The sample comprises some 46,000 distinct CDR3 sequences, roughly 10% of which are singletons, and about 30% rests with the top ten. This CDR3 spans 15 amino acids. V gave up 3 bases and J gave up 1 base; unmatched junction bases: 5. The germline V gene encodes CDR1 KGHSH and CDR2 LQKENI. There are many counts of this clonotype. Described time point: blood at routine non-recurrence follow-up after resection. J is TRBJ1-1 and V is TRBV18; 7 bases match TRBD1. The clonotype comes from a male donor with early-stage non-small cell lung cancer. Sequences were derived from PBMCs, sampled at follow-up. The CDR3 region is CASSPVRQGNTEAFF. The CDR3 coding sequence is TGTGCCAGCTCACCCGTACGACAGGGGAACACTGAAGCTTTCTTT.